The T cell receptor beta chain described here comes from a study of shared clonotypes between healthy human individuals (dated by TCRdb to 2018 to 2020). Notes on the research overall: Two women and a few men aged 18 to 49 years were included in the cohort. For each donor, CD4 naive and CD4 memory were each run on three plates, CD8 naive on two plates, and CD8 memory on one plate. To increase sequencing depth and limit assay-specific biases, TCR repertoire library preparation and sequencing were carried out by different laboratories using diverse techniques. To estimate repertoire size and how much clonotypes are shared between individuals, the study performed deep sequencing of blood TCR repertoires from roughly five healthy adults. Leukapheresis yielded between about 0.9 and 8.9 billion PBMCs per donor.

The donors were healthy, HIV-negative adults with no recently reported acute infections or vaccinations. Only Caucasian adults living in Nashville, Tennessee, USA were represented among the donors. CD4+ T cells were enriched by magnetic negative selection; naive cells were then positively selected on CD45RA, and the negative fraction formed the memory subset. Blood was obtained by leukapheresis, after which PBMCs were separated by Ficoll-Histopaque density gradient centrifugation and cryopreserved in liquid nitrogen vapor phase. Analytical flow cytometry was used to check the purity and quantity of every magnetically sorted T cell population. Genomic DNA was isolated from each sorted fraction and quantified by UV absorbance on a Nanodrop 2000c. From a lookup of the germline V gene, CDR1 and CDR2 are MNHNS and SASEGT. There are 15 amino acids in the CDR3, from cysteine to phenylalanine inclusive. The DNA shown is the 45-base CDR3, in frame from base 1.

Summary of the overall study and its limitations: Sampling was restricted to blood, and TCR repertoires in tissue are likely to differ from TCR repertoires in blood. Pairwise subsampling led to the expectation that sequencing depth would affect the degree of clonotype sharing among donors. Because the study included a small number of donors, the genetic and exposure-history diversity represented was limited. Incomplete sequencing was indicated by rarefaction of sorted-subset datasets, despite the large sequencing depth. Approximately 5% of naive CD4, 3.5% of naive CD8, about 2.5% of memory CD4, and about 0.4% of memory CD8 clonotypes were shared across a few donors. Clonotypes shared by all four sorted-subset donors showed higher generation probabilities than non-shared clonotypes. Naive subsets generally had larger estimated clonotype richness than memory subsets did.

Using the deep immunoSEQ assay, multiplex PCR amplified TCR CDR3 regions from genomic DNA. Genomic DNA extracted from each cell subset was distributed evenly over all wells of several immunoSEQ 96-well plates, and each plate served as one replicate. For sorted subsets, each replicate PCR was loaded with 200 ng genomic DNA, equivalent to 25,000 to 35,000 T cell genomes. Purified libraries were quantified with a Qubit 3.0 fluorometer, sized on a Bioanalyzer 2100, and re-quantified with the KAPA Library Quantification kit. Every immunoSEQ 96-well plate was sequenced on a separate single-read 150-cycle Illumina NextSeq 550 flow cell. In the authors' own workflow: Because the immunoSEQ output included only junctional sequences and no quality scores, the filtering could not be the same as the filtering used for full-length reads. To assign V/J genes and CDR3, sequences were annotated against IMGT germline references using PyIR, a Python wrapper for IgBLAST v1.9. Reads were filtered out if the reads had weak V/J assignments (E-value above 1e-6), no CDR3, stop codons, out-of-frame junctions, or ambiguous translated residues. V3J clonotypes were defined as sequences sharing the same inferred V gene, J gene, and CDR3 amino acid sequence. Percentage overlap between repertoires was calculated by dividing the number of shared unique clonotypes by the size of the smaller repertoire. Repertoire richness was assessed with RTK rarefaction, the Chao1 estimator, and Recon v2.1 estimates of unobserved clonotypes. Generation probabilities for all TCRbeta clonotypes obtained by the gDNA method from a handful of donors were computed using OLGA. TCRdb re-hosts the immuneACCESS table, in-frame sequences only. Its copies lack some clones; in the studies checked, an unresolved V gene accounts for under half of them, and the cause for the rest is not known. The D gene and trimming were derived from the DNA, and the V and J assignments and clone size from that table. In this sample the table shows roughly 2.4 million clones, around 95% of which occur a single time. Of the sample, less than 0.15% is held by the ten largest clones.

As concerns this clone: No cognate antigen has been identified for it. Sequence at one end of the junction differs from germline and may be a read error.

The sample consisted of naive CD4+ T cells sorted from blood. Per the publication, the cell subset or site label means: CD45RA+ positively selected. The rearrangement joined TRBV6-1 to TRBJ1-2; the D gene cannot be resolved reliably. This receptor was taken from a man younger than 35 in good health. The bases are TGTGCCAGCAATGAAGGCAGCCCCTGGAACTATGGCTACACCTTC. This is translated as CASNEGSPWNYGYTF.